This entry features one TCR beta chain sequence. This entry is derived from a study of T cells in Graves' hyperthyroidism and ophthalmopathy. Authors of the study amplified TCR beta CDR3 regions from RNA transcripts. An initial round of RT-PCR targeting the TCR CDR3 relied on the HTBI primer set. TCRdb fed the multiplex PCR reads into MiXCR, producing one record per CDR3 protein. This repertoire shows more than 300,000 distinct CDR3 sequences, more than 11% found once; its top ten account for 8% to 13%. CDR1 and CDR2 from the germline V gene are SGHTA and FQGTGA. Deletions cut 6 bases from V and 3 bases from J, with 11 bases between. The CDR3 spans 13 residues. Hyperthyroidism patients were newly diagnosed, had disease duration under 2 months, and were aged 18 to 65 years. Diagnoses were established using clinical symptoms, serum thyroxine and TRAb, thyroid ultrasound and orbital computed tomography.

Sequencing was carried out using blood. The genes are TRBV7-3 and TRBJ1-2; D is perhaps TRBD1 (6 bases). This sequence originates from a woman aged 55-69 years with Graves' hyperthyroidism. CDR3 sequence (DNA): TGTGCCAGCAGGGAACAGGGTGACTATGGCTACACCTTC. Protein sequence: CASREQGDYGYTF.